The following is a T cell receptor beta chain sequence with its context. The junction does not match germline at one end; this may be a read error. Cohorts were based on clinical histories the participants reported. The CDR3 covers 15 residues. CDR1 is SGHRS and CDR2 is YFSETQ in the germline V gene. Assay used: immunoSEQ multiplex PCR; TCRdb lists only in-frame clones, some missing. The sample lists roughly 230,000 clones, 80% to 85% occurring once. This entry is derived from a study of blood T cell repertoires in COVID-19. The chain combines TRBV5-1 with TRBJ2-1; 10 positions agree with TRBD2. The sample was PBMCs or T cells enriched from blood (not recorded which). The sequence was collected from a man in his forties or fifties who had recovered from COVID-19. The CDR3 DNA is TGCGCCAGCAGCTTGGAGAGCGGGGGGGCCCGAGGTTGGGTCTTC. Amino acid sequence: CASSLESGGARGWVF.